This TCR beta chain is drawn from a study of PD-1 blockade in classical Hodgkin lymphoma. The method was immunoSEQ multiplex PCR; TCRdb's version includes in-frame clones alone and lacks a portion of them. The sample comprises more than 25,000 clones, around 92% of which are singletons, and approximately 0.36% rests with the top ten. CDR3 length: 13 amino acids. Between the trimmed V and J ends, which lost 4 bases and 2 bases, there was a span of 9 bases. Germline CDR1 LNHDA, CDR2 SQIVND (reference sequence). Documented time point: newly diagnosed, previously untreated cHL patient sample. Out of thawed PBMCs, magnetic negative selection purified CD4+ T cells.

This rearrangement joins TRBV19 to TRBJ2-7, with D perhaps given as TRBD1 or TRBD2 (5 bases each). This TCR came from a human donor with classical Hodgkin lymphoma. Source material: CD4+ T cells from blood. The CDR3 sequence: CASSRDGAYEQYF. The DNA for the CDR3 is TGTGCCAGTAGTAGGGACGGAGCCTACGAGCAGTACTTC.